These T cell receptor beta chains were read from a single sample in a study of radiation and T cells in renal cell carcinoma. Method: immunoSEQ multiplex PCR; TCRdb's copy keeps in-frame clones and lacks some. The table shows fewer than 150,000 clones, with 70% to 90% occurring only once. Here the sequenced sample was blood, taken from a patient whose treatment included radiotherapy and nephrectomy. The origin of the receptors is a woman in her seventies with renal cell carcinoma. Each CDR3 is given with its conserved first and last residue. The D gene is left open where the match is weak. Clone size is shown for a subset of rows, as once, few, many or a class of expanded clone.

TRBV6-4,TRBJ1-1,-,TRBD1,TGTGCCAGCAGTCCCGGACAGGGTAACACTGAAGCTTTCTTT,CASSPGQGNTEAFF
TRBV19,TRBJ1-1,few,-,TGTGCCAGTAGCATAGACTGGGGCACTGAAGCTTTCTTT,CASSIDWGTEAFF
TRBV19,TRBJ1-2,-,-,TGTGCCAGTAGTATAGATCGAGGACAGCGAAAGGGCTACACCTTC,CASSIDRGQRKGYTF
TRBV7-2,TRBJ2-3,-,-,TGTGCCAGCAGCACGGGAGATACGCAGTATTTT,CASSTGDTQYF
TRBV4-3,TRBJ1-6,-,-,TGCGCCAGCAGCCAAGATTCGGCGCTCTATAATTCACCCCTCCACTTT,CASSQDSALYNSPLHF
TRBV4-2,TRBJ2-1,-,TRBD2,TGTGCCAGCAGCTTACTAGCGGGGGCCTACAATGAGCAGTTCTTC,CASSLLAGAYNEQFF
TRBV9,TRBJ2-2,-,-,TGTGCCAGCAGCGTAGTGGGCAGGGGTGTTGGCACCGGGGAGCTGTTTTTT,CASSVVGRGVGTGELFF
TRBV19,TRBJ1-2,-,-,TGTGCCAGTAGTAGAGACCGAGGCTATAGCTACACCTTC,CASSRDRGYSYTF
TRBV9,TRBJ1-4,-,TRBD1,TGTGCCAGCAGCCGACCGACAGGGGGCACTAATGAAAAACTGTTTTTT,CASSRPTGGTNEKLFF
TRBV7-2,TRBJ1-1,-,-,TGTGCCAGCAGCTTACCGGGACGTCCCACTGAAGCTTTCTTT,CASSLPGRPTEAFF
TRBV28,TRBJ1-2,-,-,TGTGCCAGCAGTCCCTCCGGTAACTATGGCTACACCTTC,CASSPSGNYGYTF
TRBV28,TRBJ2-7,-,-,TGTGCCGCCGCGGGGAACTACGAGCAGTACTTC,CAAAGNYEQYF
TRBV9,TRBJ2-1,-,TRBD1,TGTGCCAGCAGTGAGACAGGGGAAGCTTACAATGAGCAGTTCTTC,CASSETGEAYNEQFF
TRBV6-1,TRBJ2-5,once,-,TGTGCCAGCAGTCCGACGTACTACCAAGAGACCCAGTACTTC,CASSPTYYQETQYF
TRBV6-5,TRBJ2-7,-,-,TGTGCCAGCAGTTCGCAGGGCTCCTACGAGCAGTACTTC,CASSSQGSYEQYF
TRBV7-2,TRBJ1-5,-,TRBD1,TGTGCCAGCAGCTTAGAGACAGGGTTCCAACAGCCCCAGCATTTT,CASSLETGFQQPQHF
TRBV6-1,TRBJ2-7,-,-,TGTGCCAGCAGGAGGGGGGGGCAGGTCTCCTACGAGCAGTACTTC,CASRRGGQVSYEQYF
TRBV30,TRBJ2-5,-,-,TGTGCCTGGAGGCCTGGGTCCCACGGAGAGACCCAGTACTTC,CAWRPGSHGETQYF
TRBV5-4,TRBJ1-3,-,TRBD1,TGTGCCAGCAGCTTGGCCCCCGACAGGGTTGGAAACACCATATATTTT,CASSLAPDRVGNTIYF
TRBV19,TRBJ2-5,-,TRBD2,TGTGCCAGTAGTATAGGGAGCGGGGGCCCCCAAGAGACCCAGTACTTC,CASSIGSGGPQETQYF
TRBV6-6,TRBJ1-1,-,TRBD1,TGTGCCAGCAGGGGAGGGACAGGGGAAACTGAAGCTTTCTTT,CASRGGTGETEAFF
TRBV20-1,TRBJ1-5,-,-,TGCAGTGCTAGAGACCGCCAGCCCCAGCATTTT,CSARDRQPQHF
TRBV6-5,TRBJ1-2,-,-,TGTGCCACCGCTAAGGGGGGAGGCTACACCTTC,CATAKGGGYTF
TRBV18,TRBJ2-7,-,-,TGTGCCAGCTCACCCGGGAGCTCCTACGAGCAGTACTTC,CASSPGSSYEQYF
TRBV30,TRBJ1-6,-,-,TGTGCCTGGAGTGTACCGGTTCAGAAAAATTCACCCCTCCACTTT,CAWSVPVQKNSPLHF
TRBV5-1,TRBJ2-7,-,-,TGCGCCAGCAGCAACCAGAACAGGGTTGCGTACGAGCAGTACTTC,CASSNQNRVAYEQYF
TRBV4-1,TRBJ1-5,-,-,TGCGCCAGCAGCCCTAGAGAGAGGGGCAATCAGCCCCAGCATTTT,CASSPRERGNQPQHF
TRBV7-9,TRBJ1-5,-,-,TGTGCCAGCAGCTTAGAACGGGGACCCCTGCATTTT,CASSLERGPLHF
TRBV7-8,TRBJ1-2,-,-,TGTGCCAGCAGCTTAAAAAGGGGCGCCAGCTATGGCTACACCTTC,CASSLKRGASYGYTF
TRBV28,TRBJ2-6,-,TRBD1,TGTGCCAGCAGACCGGGACAGGGTTATGGGGCCAACGTCCTGACTTTC,CASRPGQGYGANVLTF
TRBV6-1,TRBJ2-7,-,-,TGTGCCAGCAGTTTCGACAGGAGCGAGCAGTACTTC,CASSFDRSEQYF
TRBV6-5,TRBJ2-6,-,-,TGTGCCAGCAGTTACTCGATCCGATCTGGGGCCAACGTCCTGACTTTC,CASSYSIRSGANVLTF
TRBV30,TRBJ1-1,-,-,TGTGCCTGGAGCTGGGGGGTCGTAGGGAACACTGAAGCTTTCTTT,CAWSWGVVGNTEAFF
TRBV11-2,TRBJ1-2,-,-,TGTGCCAGCAGCTTAGATCGGGGATTCTATGGCTACACCTTC,CASSLDRGFYGYTF
TRBV7-9,TRBJ2-5,-,TRBD1,TGTGCCAGCAGCATGCGACAGGGGGCGGGAGAGACCCAGTACTTC,CASSMRQGAGETQYF
TRBV13,TRBJ1-4,once,-,TGTGCCAGCAGCTCCTACAGGAGCGAGGCTAATGAAAAACTGTTTTTT,CASSSYRSEANEKLFF
TRBV5-5,TRBJ2-7,few,-,TGTGCCAGCAGCTTGGGAGGGGCTCGCAACGAGCAGTACTTC,CASSLGGARNEQYF
TRBV7-8,TRBJ2-1,-,-,TGTGCCAGCAGCTTAGGGAATGAGCAGTTCTTC,CASSLGNEQFF
TRBV5-1,TRBJ1-6,-,TRBD1,TGCGCCAGCAGCCTACAGGGGTCATCGACACCCCTCCACTTT,CASSLQGSSTPLHF
TRBV2,TRBJ1-2,few,TRBD1,TGTGCCAGCAGTGAACTAACGACAGGGAGTGTTCGTGGCTACACCTTC,CASSELTTGSVRGYTF
TRBV28,TRBJ1-1,-,-,TGTGCCAGCAGTTTAAGGCCAGGGAGAACTGAAGCTTTCTTT,CASSLRPGRTEAFF
TRBV5-1,TRBJ2-1,-,TRBD2,TGCGCCAGCACCCTTAGCGGGGGGGAGTCCTACAATGAGCAGTTCTTC,CASTLSGGESYNEQFF
TRBV11-3,TRBJ2-1,-,TRBD2,TGTGCCAGCAGCCCATGGGGACTAGCGGGGGACTCCTACAATGAGCAGTTCTTC,CASSPWGLAGDSYNEQFF
TRBV30,TRBJ2-5,-,-,TGTGCCTCTCAGGGGGGGAGGACCCAGTACTTC,CASQGGRTQYF
TRBV5-1,TRBJ1-1,-,-,TGCGCCAGCAGCTTGACAGTGAACACTGAAGCTTTCTTT,CASSLTVNTEAFF
TRBV6-1,TRBJ2-3,-,-,TGTGCCAGCAGTGAAATGGCAGGGGTGGCAGATACGCAGTATTTT,CASSEMAGVADTQYF
TRBV7-2,TRBJ2-7,-,TRBD2,TGTGCCAGCAGCCAAAGGACTAGCGGGGGGGTAGCCTACGAGCAGTACTTC,CASSQRTSGGVAYEQYF